This entry features one T cell receptor beta chain sequence. Study processing details: For nucleated cells, counts were estimated from reference gene primer amplification. Generated by immunoSEQ multiplex PCR, the TCRdb table keeps only in-frame clones and is missing some. V, J and clone size reflect that table, while D and trimming were determined from the DNA. The sample lists under 350,000 clones, approximately 85% occurring once. This sample was included in a study of blood T cell repertoires in COVID-19. Whole-study context: COVID-19 samples, acute and convalescent, were from the United States, Italy and Spain. Nucleic acid was either cDNA or gDNA, and it came from T cells, B-cell-depleted T cells, or PBMCs.

Between the trimmed V and J ends, which lost 5 bases and 2 bases, there was a span of 8 bases. The germline V gene has CDR1 SNHLY and CDR2 FYNNEI. There are 13 residues in the CDR3. The rearrangement links TRBV2 to TRBJ2-3; D is undetermined. The TCR comes from a woman between 65 and 79 years old with acute or convalescent COVID-19. The specimen was peripheral blood. The CDR3 loop is CASSQLVTDTQYF. The CDR3 coding sequence is TGTGCCAGCAGTCAACTCGTCACAGATACGCAGTATTTT. Variable domain in full (rest from reference TRBV2 and TRBJ2-3): EPEVTQTPSHQVTQMGQEVILRCVPISNHLYFYWYRQILGQKVEFLVSFYNNEISEKSEIFDDQFSVERPDGSNFTLKIRSTKLEDSAMYFCASSQLVTDTQYFGPGTRLTVL.